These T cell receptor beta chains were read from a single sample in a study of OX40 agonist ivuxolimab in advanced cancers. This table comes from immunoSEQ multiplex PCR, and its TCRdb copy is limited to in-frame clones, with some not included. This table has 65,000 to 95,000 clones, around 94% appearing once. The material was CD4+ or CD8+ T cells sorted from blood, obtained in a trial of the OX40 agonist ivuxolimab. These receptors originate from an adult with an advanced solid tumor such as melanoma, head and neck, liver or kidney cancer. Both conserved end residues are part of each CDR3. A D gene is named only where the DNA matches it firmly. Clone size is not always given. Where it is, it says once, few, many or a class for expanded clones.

CDR3: CASSLGTANEKLFF
DNA: TGTGCCAGCAGCTTAGGGACAGCTAATGAAAAACTGTTTTTT
size: once
D: -
V: TRBV7-6
J: TRBJ1-4

CDR3: CASSRREPYGYTF
DNA: TGTGCCAGCAGCCGCAGGGAACCCTATGGCTACACCTTC
size: -
D: -
V: TRBV28
J: TRBJ1-2

CDR3: CASSLPLPDISGNTIYF
DNA: TGCGCCAGCAGTCTTCCCTTACCCGACATCTCTGGAAACACCATATATTTT
size: few
D: -
V: TRBV23-1
J: TRBJ1-3

CDR3: CASSLVWGVGYGYTF
DNA: TGTGCCAGCAGCTTGGTTTGGGGGGTCGGCTATGGCTACACCTTC
size: -
D: -
V: TRBV5-6
J: TRBJ1-2

CDR3: CASRWRTSGKSDEQYF
DNA: TGTGCCAGCAGATGGCGGACTAGCGGGAAATCTGACGAGCAGTACTTC
size: -
D: TRBD2
V: TRBV7-2
J: TRBJ2-7

CDR3: CASSLGREGLRSETQYF
DNA: TGTGCCAGCAGCTTAGGCCGGGAGGGCCTTCGGTCAGAGACCCAGTACTTC
size: -
D: TRBD2
V: TRBV7-2
J: TRBJ2-5

CDR3: CASSQGAGTGTDTQYF
DNA: TGTGCCAGCAGCCAGGGGGCTGGCACTGGCACAGATACGCAGTATTTT
size: -
D: TRBD1
V: TRBV7-2
J: TRBJ2-3

CDR3: CSVEGGSGRALASFEQFF
DNA: TGCAGCGTTGAAGGAGGTAGCGGGAGGGCTCTGGCCTCGTTTGAGCAGTTCTTC
size: -
D: TRBD2
V: TRBV29-1
J: TRBJ2-1

CDR3: CTSSQKTPTRRSSYNEQFF
DNA: TGCACCAGCAGCCAAAAGACCCCTACCCGGAGGAGCTCCTACAATGAGCAGTTCTTC
size: few
D: -
V: TRBV1
J: TRBJ2-1

CDR3: CASSLIGGKLFF
DNA: TGTGCCAGCAGCTTAATTGGTGGAAAACTGTTTTTT
size: -
D: -
V: TRBV7-2
J: TRBJ1-4

CDR3: CASSLAGLSTGELFF
DNA: TGCGCCAGCAGCTTGGCTGGGCTGAGCACCGGGGAGCTGTTTTTT
size: -
D: -
V: TRBV5-1
J: TRBJ2-2

CDR3: CASSLGRGRGEQFF
DNA: TGTGCCAGCAGCTTAGGCAGGGGACGGGGTGAGCAGTTCTTC
size: -
D: -
V: TRBV7-3
J: TRBJ2-1

CDR3: CASSLVAGDPNEQFF
DNA: TGCGCCAGCAGCTTGGTTGCGGGAGACCCCAATGAGCAGTTCTTC
size: -
D: TRBD2
V: TRBV5-1
J: TRBJ2-1

CDR3: CASSPSGDRLYGYTF
DNA: TGTGCCAGCAGCCCCTCCGGGGACAGGCTCTATGGCTACACCTTC
size: -
D: TRBD1
V: TRBV7-3
J: TRBJ1-2

CDR3: CASSPTGYGYTF
DNA: TGTGCCAGCAGCCCCACAGGGTATGGCTACACCTTC
size: once
D: -
V: TRBV28
J: TRBJ1-2

CDR3: CASSDPSGTTDTQYF
DNA: TGTGCCAGCAGCGACCCTAGCGGGACCACAGATACGCAGTATTTT
size: -
D: TRBD2
V: TRBV7-3
J: TRBJ2-3

CDR3: CASSGLAATGELFF
DNA: TGTGCCAGTAGTGGACTAGCGGCCACCGGGGAGCTGTTTTTT
size: -
D: TRBD2
V: TRBV19
J: TRBJ2-2

CDR3: CASSSPGRGVEQYF
DNA: TGTGCCAGCAGTTCTCCGGGCAGGGGCGTCGAGCAGTACTTC
size: once
D: -
V: TRBV6-5
J: TRBJ2-7

CDR3: CASSQDIGVQPQHF
DNA: TGTGCCAGCAGCCAAGATATAGGGGTTCAGCCCCAGCATTTT
size: -
D: -
V: TRBV4-2
J: TRBJ1-5

CDR3: CASSLGLGNQPQHF
DNA: TGTGCCAGCAGTTTGGGGCTGGGAAATCAGCCCCAGCATTTT
size: -
D: -
V: TRBV6-5
J: TRBJ1-5

CDR3: CASSWQGANVYEQYF
DNA: TGTGCCAGCAGCTGGCAGGGGGCTAATGTCTACGAGCAGTACTTC
size: -
D: TRBD1
V: TRBV5-4
J: TRBJ2-7

CDR3: CASSTRDRGDTEAFF
DNA: TGTGCCAGCAGCACCCGGGACAGGGGGGACACTGAAGCTTTCTTT
size: -
D: TRBD1
V: TRBV7-3
J: TRBJ1-1

CDR3: CASSKPGQSYEQYF
DNA: TGTGCCAGTAGTAAACCGGGACAGTCCTACGAGCAGTACTTC
size: -
D: TRBD1
V: TRBV19
J: TRBJ2-7

CDR3: CASSNGAGGLTDTQYF
DNA: TGCGCCAGCAGCAACGGAGCGGGAGGGCTCACAGATACGCAGTATTTT
size: -
D: TRBD2
V: TRBV5-1
J: TRBJ2-3

CDR3: CASSLRQVYGYTF
DNA: TGTGCCAGCTCACTCAGACAGGTTTATGGCTACACCTTC
size: -
D: -
V: TRBV18
J: TRBJ1-2

CDR3: CASSSRSSGRADTQYF
DNA: TGTGCCAGCAGCTCGAGATCTAGCGGGAGAGCAGATACGCAGTATTTT
size: -
D: TRBD2
V: TRBV11-3
J: TRBJ2-3

CDR3: CASSPRDPRGLGQETQYF
DNA: TGTGCCAGCTCACCACGGGACCCAAGGGGGTTGGGTCAAGAGACCCAGTACTTC
size: -
D: -
V: TRBV18
J: TRBJ2-5

CDR3: CASTRHQGNTIYF
DNA: TGTGCCAGCACTCGACACCAAGGAAACACCATATATTTT
size: -
D: -
V: TRBV11-3
J: TRBJ1-3

CDR3: CASSLDPVDEQFF
DNA: TGTGCCAGCAGCTTGGATCCCGTCGATGAGCAGTTCTTC
size: -
D: -
V: TRBV7-3
J: TRBJ2-1

CDR3: CASSPGVNQPQHF
DNA: TGTGCCAGCAGCCCCGGAGTCAATCAGCCCCAGCATTTT
size: -
D: -
V: TRBV11-3
J: TRBJ1-5

CDR3: CASSLMVLEEQFF
DNA: TGTGCCAGCAGCTTAATGGTGCTGGAGGAGCAGTTCTTC
size: -
D: -
V: TRBV7-9
J: TRBJ2-1

CDR3: CASRETRGADTQYF
DNA: TGTGCCAGTAGGGAAACCAGGGGGGCAGATACGCAGTATTTT
size: -
D: -
V: TRBV19
J: TRBJ2-3

CDR3: CASSSSVGQFF
DNA: TGTGCCAGCAGCTCGAGTGTAGGGCAGTTCTTC
size: -
D: -
V: TRBV7-9
J: TRBJ2-1

CDR3: CASSPRVTGNTEAFF
DNA: TGTGCCAGCAGCCCCCGGGTTACAGGGAACACTGAAGCTTTCTTT
size: -
D: -
V: TRBV7-2
J: TRBJ1-1

CDR3: CASRRTGSGTQYF
DNA: TGTGCCAGCAGGAGGACAGGGAGCGGTACGCAGTATTTT
size: -
D: TRBD1
V: TRBV6-1
J: TRBJ2-3

CDR3: CAWSLIGLPSYEQYF
DNA: TGTGCCTGGAGTCTGATCGGGCTGCCATCCTACGAGCAGTACTTC
size: -
D: -
V: TRBV30
J: TRBJ2-7

CDR3: CASSILGRGETQYF
DNA: TGTGCCAGTAGTATACTTGGGAGGGGCGAGACCCAGTACTTC
size: -
D: TRBD2
V: TRBV19
J: TRBJ2-5

CDR3: CASSPTSGRTQYF
DNA: TGTGCCAGCAGCCCGACTAGCGGTAGGACCCAGTACTTC
size: once
D: TRBD2
V: TRBV9
J: TRBJ2-5

CDR3: CASSILRTSGTDTQYF
DNA: TGTGCCAGTAGTATCCTCCGGACTAGCGGCACAGATACGCAGTATTTT
size: -
D: TRBD2
V: TRBV19
J: TRBJ2-3

CDR3: CASSRGQREDNEQFF
DNA: TGCGCCAGCAGCCGGGGCCAGCGGGAGGACAATGAGCAGTTCTTC
size: -
D: TRBD2
V: TRBV10-2
J: TRBJ2-1

CDR3: CASSLQENTEAFF
DNA: TGTGCCAGCAGTCTGCAAGAGAACACTGAAGCTTTCTTT
size: -
D: -
V: TRBV6-6
J: TRBJ1-1

CDR3: CASSSGTGFNEQFF
DNA: TGTGCCAGCAGCTCCGGGACAGGGTTCAATGAGCAGTTCTTC
size: -
D: TRBD1
V: TRBV11-1
J: TRBJ2-1

CDR3: CASSAGLAGNEQFF
DNA: TGTGCCAGCAGCGCGGGACTAGCAGGCAATGAGCAGTTCTTC
size: -
D: TRBD2
V: TRBV7-3
J: TRBJ2-1

CDR3: CASSLGTPIYGYTF
DNA: TGTGCCAGCAGTTTAGGGACCCCGATCTATGGCTACACCTTC
size: -
D: -
V: TRBV28
J: TRBJ1-2

CDR3: CASSDAAGGFKAGGRETQYF
DNA: TGTGCCAGCAGCGACGCCGCGGGGGGCTTCAAAGCGGGAGGGAGAGAGACCCAGTACTTC
size: once
D: TRBD2
V: TRBV4-2
J: TRBJ2-5

CDR3: CASSVGGSGEQYF
DNA: TGTGCCAGCAGTGTTGGGGGTTCGGGCGAGCAGTACTTC
size: once
D: -
V: TRBV2
J: TRBJ2-7

CDR3: CASSPPEGTNTGELFF
DNA: TGTGCCAGCTCACCACCTGAGGGGACGAACACCGGGGAGCTGTTTTTT
size: -
D: -
V: TRBV18
J: TRBJ2-2

CDR3: CATSTGAKNTGELFF
DNA: TGTGCCACCTCAACGGGGGCCAAGAACACCGGGGAGCTGTTTTTT
size: -
D: -
V: TRBV19
J: TRBJ2-2

CDR3: CASSLSGRARDTQYF
DNA: TGTGCCAGCAGCCTCAGCGGGAGGGCCCGGGATACGCAGTATTTT
size: -
D: TRBD2
V: TRBV6-5
J: TRBJ2-3

CDR3: CASRPRDRKCNQPQHF
DNA: TGTGCCAGCAGGCCCCGGGACAGAAAATGCAATCAGCCCCAGCATTTT
size: -
D: -
V: TRBV21-1
J: TRBJ1-5